Sequencing of this T cell receptor beta chain was carried out in a study of tumor-infiltrating lymphocytes in primary liver carcinoma. Note on this clonotype: Antigen unknown.

There are 16 residues in the CDR3. Germline assignment: CDR1 LGHNA and CDR2 YSLEER. The V end was cut by 0 bases, the J end by 9 bases, with 19 bases between. Between about 18 and 33 mg of unsorted bulk tissue served as the source from which RNA and DNA were co-extracted. General study results and limits: Tumor samples exhibited a significantly greater top-250-clone fraction than blood samples (p = 0.039).

Production of TCR beta cDNA used around 500 ng total RNA together with a constant-region primer. Three rounds of nested multiplex PCR with slightly modified ARM-PCR produced TCR beta libraries. Use of TRBV1-TRBV30 forward primers with a C-beta reverse primer characterized the first two PCR rounds, which lasted about 10 cycles each. TCRdb re-called the multiplex PCR reads with MiXCR, one entry per CDR3 protein. The sample contains some 20,000 distinct CDR3 sequences, approximately 79% of which appear only once. The clonotype was recovered from a woman aged 25 to 45 with primary liver carcinoma and hepatitis B virus infection. The chain uses TRBV4-3 and TRBJ2-3, with D perhaps TRBD2 (5 bases). Input material: liver tumor tissue from sampling region 4. The subset was: tumor region T4, right-lateral pole. The CDR3 DNA reads TGCGCCAGCAGCCAAGACTGGGCAGTGGGAGTAGACACGCAGTATTTT. Translation: CASSQDWAVGVDTQYF.